The T cell receptor (beta chain) described here comes from a study of immune heterogeneity within non-small cell lung tumors. This clonotype showed up just a few times. Each sample used 550 to 650 ng of genomic DNA from bulk tumor tissue. Spaced far apart, several biopsies were taken from each primary tumor during surgery. Surgery that was curative in intent was performed on patients with untreated, newly diagnosed non-small cell lung cancer. A first 10-cycle multiplex round used 32 V-gene and 13 J-gene primers on TCR beta CDR3. MiXCR was run by TCRdb on the multiplex PCR reads, yielding one entry per CDR3 protein. The sample has some 4,500 distinct CDR3 sequences; roughly 25% are singletons. The germline CDR1 and CDR2 sequences are MNHEY and SMNVEV (reference sequence). The CDR3 totals 17 residues. Between the trimmed V and J ends, which lost 5 bases and 7 bases, there was a span of 24 bases.

The sequence derives from a man aged 60-69 years with non-small cell lung cancer. The sample taken for sequencing was lung tumor tissue. The chain joins TRBV27 to TRBJ2-1, with D unclear. The CDR3 region is CASSLSQVGKRSNEQFF. The CDR3 nucleotides read TGTGCCAGCAGTCTCTCCCAGGTGGGGAAAAGATCGAATGAGCAGTTCTTC.